Below, 15 T cell receptor beta chains from the same sample are listed, as sequenced in a study of cytomegalovirus exposure and HLA in healthy donors. The PCR ran on 60 Vbeta and 13 Jbeta primers. Sequenced by immunoSEQ multiplex PCR; TCRdb stores in-frame clones only, minus some. Altogether approximately 200,000 clones are present, 60% to 85% being singletons, with the ten largest covering 1.5% to 1.7%. The specimen was PBMCs. These receptors originate from a girl aged 10 to 17 in good health and CMV-seropositive.

As to this clone: Mismatch with germline at one junction end may stem from a read error. This chain uses TRBV18 with TRBJ1-1; D is undetermined. The CDR3 is 13 residues long. Germline CDR1 reads KGHSH; CDR2 reads LQKENI. In DNA form, the CDR3 reads TGTGCCAGCTCACCGGGCCCGAACGCTGAAGCTTTCTTT. Its translation is CASSPGPNAEAFF.

This chain connects TRBV18 to TRBJ1-1; no clear D gene. The germline V gene encodes CDR1 KGHSH and CDR2 LQKENI. V was pared by 2 bases and J by 1 base, with 8 bases between. The CDR3 sequence is 14 residues long. As DNA, the CDR3 is TGTGCCAGCTCACCATCCGGAGGGAACACTGAAGCTTTCTTT. This codes for CASSPSGGNTEAFF. Looking up the rest from reference TRBV18 and TRBJ1-1 gives the full variable domain: NAGVMQNPRHLVRRRGQEARLRCSPMKGHSHVYWYRQLPEEGLKFMVYLQKENIIDESGMPKERFSAEFPKEGPSILRIQQVVRGDSAAYFCASSPSGGNTEAFFGQGTRLTVV.

This sequence joins TRBV6-5 and TRBJ1-4; D possibly corresponds to TRBD1 (6 bases). Trimming cost V 6 bases and J 7 bases, with 15 bases left between them. Germline V gene sequence: CDR1 MNHEY, CDR2 SVGAGI. The CDR3 runs to 14 residues. DNA for the CDR3: TGTGCCAGCAGCACACAGGGATTAGGTGAAAAACTGTTTTTT. Amino acids: CASSTQGLGEKLFF.

The chain employs TRBV7-9 and TRBJ2-7, with D tentatively TRBD1 (5 bases). The CDR3 extends over 13 amino acids. The germline V and J ends were trimmed by 1 base and 5 bases, with 9 bases remaining between them. CDR1 is SEHNR and CDR2 is FQNEAQ in the germline V gene (reference sequence). The CDR3 sequence is CASSLVSGNEQYF. The CDR3, as DNA: TGTGCCAGCAGCTTAGTGTCAGGGAACGAGCAGTACTTC.

This clone appeared a few times. The chain joins TRBV9 to TRBJ2-5; TRBD2 agrees at 8 bases. The CDR3 length is 16 residues. Trimming at V came to 0 bases and at J to 2 bases, leaving 6 bases not matched to a gene. The V gene's germline CDR1 is SGDLS and CDR2 YYNGEE. Here the CDR3 DNA reads TGTGCCAGCAGCGTAGCTTGGGCTAGCGGGCAAGAGACCCAGTACTTC. It translates to CASSVAWASGQETQYF.

The chain carries TRBV9 and TRBJ2-3, with 8 nucleotides matching TRBD2. J lost 3 bases, V lost 4 bases, and 7 bases had no gene match. The CDR3 sequence is 15 residues long. The germline gives CDR1 SGDLS, CDR2 YYNGEE. The CDR3 is CASSPGLAVTDTQYF. CDR3 sequence (DNA): TGTGCCAGCAGCCCCGGACTAGCAGTGACAGATACGCAGTATTTT.

The chain uses TRBV18 and TRBJ2-7; D is uncertain. Germline CDR1 is KGHSH and CDR2 is LQKENI. The CDR3 covers 16 residues. Trimming shortened V by 0 bases and J by 3 bases, and 15 bases separated the two germline ends. For the CDR3, the DNA is TGTGCCAGCTCACCACCGTGGCAGTCCGCTTTCTACGAGCAGTACTTC. Translation gives CASSPPWQSAFYEQYF. Using reference TRBV18 and TRBJ2-7 for the parts outside the CDR3, the full variable domain is NAGVMQNPRHLVRRRGQEARLRCSPMKGHSHVYWYRQLPEEGLKFMVYLQKENIIDESGMPKERFSAEFPKEGPSILRIQQVVRGDSAAYFCASSPPWQSAFYEQYFGPGTRLTVT.

V usage is TRBV7-6 and J usage is TRBJ1-6, with D possibly being TRBD1 (5 bases). The length of the CDR3 is 15 residues. Per germline, CDR1 SGHVS and CDR2 FNYEAQ. The V gene lost 3 bases and the J gene lost 4 bases, with 10 bases spanning the gap. The CDR3 sequence is CASSFDSDYNSPLHF. CDR3 sequence (DNA): TGTGCCAGCAGCTTCGACAGCGATTATAATTCACCCCTCCACTTT.

The chain combines TRBV27 with TRBJ2-4, with D possibly being TRBD2 (5 bases). The CDR3 spans 14 residues. CDR1 MNHEY and CDR2 SMNVEV come from the germline V gene (reference sequence). V lost 7 bases, J lost 2 bases, and 12 bases lay in between. The chain's CDR3 is CASKMGASKNIQYF. CDR3 DNA: TGTGCCAGCAAAATGGGAGCTTCCAAAAACATTCAGTACTTC.

The chain recombines TRBV7-9 with TRBJ2-1; TRBD2 matches at 9 bases. The CDR3 spans 15 residues. Germline CDR1 is SEHNR and CDR2 is FQNEAQ (reference sequence). J lost 1 base, V lost 6 bases, and 4 bases had no gene match. The CDR3 loop is CASSLLAGSYNEQFF. CDR3 nucleotides: TGTGCCAGCAGTTTACTAGCGGGTTCCTACAATGAGCAGTTCTTC.

The chain joins TRBV4-2 to TRBJ1-4; 7 nucleotides agree with TRBD1. The CDR3 is made up of 15 amino acids. V lost 0 bases and J lost 3; bases outside the gene matches: 1. CDR1 is LGHNA and CDR2 is YNFKEQ in the germline V gene. As DNA, the CDR3 is TGTGCCAGCAGCCAAGATGGACAGGCTAATGAAAAACTGTTTTTT. Amino acid sequence: CASSQDGQANEKLFF.

The V gene is TRBV6-1, the J gene TRBJ1-5; 8 bases map to TRBD1. The germline V gene encodes CDR1 MNHNS and CDR2 SASEGT. V dropped 3 bases and J dropped 7; count of bases not matched to a gene: 14. The CDR3 spans 17 residues. This chain's CDR3 is CASSESDRGTPRQPQHF. CDR3 in DNA: TGTGCCAGCAGTGAGAGCGACAGGGGCACGCCGAGGCAGCCCCAGCATTTT.

This clone has only one observation. V gene TRBV10-3 combines with J gene TRBJ2-4; a weak D match, TRBD2 (7 bases). V dropped 2 bases and J dropped 8 bases, with 19 bases sitting between them. CDR3 length equals 16 residues. Germline V lookup: CDR1 ENHRY, CDR2 SYGVKD. This CDR3 reads CAISEGGGVAGDIQYF. The CDR3 nucleotides are TGTGCCATCAGTGAGGGCGGGGGCGTTGCCGGTGACATTCAGTACTTC.

A remark on this clone: This sample also contains other DNA sequences that code for the same CDR3. V is TRBV10-3 and J is TRBJ1-5; D unclear. Per germline, CDR1 ENHRY and CDR2 SYGVKD. This CDR3 contains 14 residues. Trimming cost V 0 bases and J 4 bases, with 7 bases left between them. The CDR3 DNA sequence: TGTGCCATCAGTGAGTCCGGAGGGAATCAGCCCCAGCATTTT. Translated, it gives CAISESGGNQPQHF.

The table lists this clone with a count of one. The CDR3: CASSELRDSRMSTEAFF. DNA for the CDR3: TGTGCCAGCAGTGAACTCCGGGACTCCCGGATGAGCACTGAAGCTTTCTTT. The chain recombines TRBV2 with TRBJ1-1, with D perhaps TRBD1 (5 bases). The CDR3 extends over 17 amino acids. V lost 2 bases, J lost 4 bases, and 20 bases lay in between. Germline V gene lookup returns CDR1 SNHLY and CDR2 FYNNEI.